The clone carrying this TCR beta chain was picked up many times. 5'RACE primed at constant segments yielded TCR alpha and TCR beta cDNA libraries bearing sample barcodes and UMIs. MiXCR, run by TCRdb on the 5' RACE reads, gives a single entry per CDR3 protein. Among about 320,000 distinct CDR3 sequences listed, 13% to 15% were seen once. CDR1 and CDR2 from the germline V gene are KGHSH and LQKENI. V gave up 5 bases and J gave up 4 bases; unmatched junction bases: 2. CDR3 size: 12 residues. This entry comes from a study of T-cell memory formation after mild COVID-19. This receptor was identified in a man aged 18 to 29 who had mild COVID-19 (a few samples of this study predate the infection). Cell type and time point are not known. The sample consisted of PBMCs or a T cell subset sorted from them (not recorded which). V gene TRBV18 combines with J gene TRBJ2-7; 7 bases match TRBD1. DNA for the CDR3: TGTGCCAGCTCAGGGACAGCGTACGAGCAGTACTTC. Translating gives CASSGTAYEQYF.